This TCR beta chain was identified in a study of blood T cell repertoires in COVID-19. Study overall: There were acute and convalescent COVID-19 samples, and they came from the United States, Italy and Spain. PBMCs, B-cell-depleted T cells, or T cells were the source of the cDNA or gDNA that made up the material.

This CDR3 has 12 residues. The germline gives CDR1 MDHEN, CDR2 SYDVKM. V dropped 4 bases and J dropped 7 bases, with 7 bases sitting between them. Source study methods: It was from reference gene primer amplification that nucleated cell counts were estimated. Only in-frame clones appear in the TCRdb table, and some are missing; sequencing was by immunoSEQ multiplex PCR. Clonal size and the V and J genes are those of that table, whereas D and trimming came from the DNA. In the table there are approximately 80,000 clones, roughly three quarters of which are singletons. V is TRBV28 and J is TRBJ1-4; D remains ambiguous. Sequenced sample: peripheral blood. The sequence came from a man aged 65 to 85 with active or convalescent COVID-19. This CDR3 is CASSYSSEKLFF. The CDR3 coding sequence is TGTGCCAGCAGTTACAGCAGTGAAAAACTGTTTTTT. Variable domain in full (rest from reference TRBV28 and TRBJ1-4): DVKVTQSSRYLVKRTGEKVFLECVQDMDHENMFWYRQDPGLGLRLIYFSYDVKMKEKGDIPEGYSVSREKKERFSLILESASTNQTSMYLCASSYSSEKLFFGSGTQLSVL.